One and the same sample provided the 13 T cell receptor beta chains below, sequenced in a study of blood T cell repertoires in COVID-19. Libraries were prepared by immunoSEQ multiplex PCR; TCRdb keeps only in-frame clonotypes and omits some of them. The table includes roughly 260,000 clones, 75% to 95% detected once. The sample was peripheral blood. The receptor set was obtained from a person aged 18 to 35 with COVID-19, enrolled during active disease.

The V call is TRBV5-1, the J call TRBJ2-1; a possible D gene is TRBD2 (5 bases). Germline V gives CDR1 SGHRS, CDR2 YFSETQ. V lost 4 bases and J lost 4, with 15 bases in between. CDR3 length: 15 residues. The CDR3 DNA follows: TGCGCCAGCAGCCCATTAAATGGACTGTACAATGAGCAGTTCTTC. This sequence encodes CASSPLNGLYNEQFF.

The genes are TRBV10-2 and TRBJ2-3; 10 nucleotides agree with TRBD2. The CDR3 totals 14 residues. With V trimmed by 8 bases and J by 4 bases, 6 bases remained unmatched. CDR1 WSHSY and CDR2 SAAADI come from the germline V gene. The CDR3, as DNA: TGCGCCAGCCGGAGCGGGAGGGCGGCAGATACGCAGTATTTT. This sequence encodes CASRSGRAADTQYF.

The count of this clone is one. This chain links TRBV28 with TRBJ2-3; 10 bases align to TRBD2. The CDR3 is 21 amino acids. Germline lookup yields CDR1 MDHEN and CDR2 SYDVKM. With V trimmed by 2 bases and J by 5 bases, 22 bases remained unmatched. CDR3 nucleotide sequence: TGTGCCAGCAGTTTACCCTCCTGGGGGGCAGCGGGAGGGTCCCGTGGAGATACGCAGTATTTT. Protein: CASSLPSWGAAGGSRGDTQYF.

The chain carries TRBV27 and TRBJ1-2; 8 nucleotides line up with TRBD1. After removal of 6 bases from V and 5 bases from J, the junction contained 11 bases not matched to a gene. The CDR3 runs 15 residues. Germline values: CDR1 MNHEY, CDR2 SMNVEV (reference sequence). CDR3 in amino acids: CASRPGDRGSYGYTF. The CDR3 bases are TGTGCCAGCAGGCCGGGTGACAGGGGTAGTTATGGCTACACCTTC.

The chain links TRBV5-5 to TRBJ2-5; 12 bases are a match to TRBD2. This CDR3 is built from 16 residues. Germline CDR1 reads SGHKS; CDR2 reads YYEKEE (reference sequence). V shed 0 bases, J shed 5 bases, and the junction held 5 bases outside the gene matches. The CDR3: CASSLGLAGVWETQYF. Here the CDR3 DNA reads TGTGCCAGCAGCTTGGGACTAGCGGGAGTCTGGGAGACCCAGTACTTC.

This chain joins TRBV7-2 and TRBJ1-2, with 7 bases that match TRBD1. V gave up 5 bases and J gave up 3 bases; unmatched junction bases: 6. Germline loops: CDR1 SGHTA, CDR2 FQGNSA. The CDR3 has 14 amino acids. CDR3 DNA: TGTGCCAGCAGCCCGGCCGGGACAGACTATGGCTACACCTTC. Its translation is CASSPAGTDYGYTF.

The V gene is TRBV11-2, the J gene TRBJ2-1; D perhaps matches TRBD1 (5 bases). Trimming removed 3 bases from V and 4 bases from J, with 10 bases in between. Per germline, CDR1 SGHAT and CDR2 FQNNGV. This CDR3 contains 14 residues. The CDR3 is CASSFGREYNEQFF. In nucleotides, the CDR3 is TGTGCCAGCAGCTTTGGCAGGGAATACAATGAGCAGTTCTTC.

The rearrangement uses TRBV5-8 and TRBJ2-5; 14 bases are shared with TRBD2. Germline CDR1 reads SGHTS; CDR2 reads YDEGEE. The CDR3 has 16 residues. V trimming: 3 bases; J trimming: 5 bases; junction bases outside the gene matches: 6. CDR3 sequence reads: CASSSGTSGGGETQYF. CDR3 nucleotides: TGTGCCAGCAGCTCCGGGACTAGCGGGGGTGGGGAGACCCAGTACTTC. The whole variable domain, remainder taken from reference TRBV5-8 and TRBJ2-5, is EAGVTQSPTHLIKTRGQQATLRCSPISGHTSVYWYQQALGLGLQFLLWYDEGEERNRGNFPPRFSGRQFPNYSSELNVNALELEDSALYLCASSSGTSGGGETQYFGPGTRLLVL.

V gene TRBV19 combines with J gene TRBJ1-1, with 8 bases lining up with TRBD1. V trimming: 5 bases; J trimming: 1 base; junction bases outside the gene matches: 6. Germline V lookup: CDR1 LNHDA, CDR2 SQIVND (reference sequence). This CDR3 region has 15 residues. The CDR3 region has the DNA TGTGCCAGTAGTCCTCGGACAGGGTCGAACACTGAAGCTTTCTTT. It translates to CASSPRTGSNTEAFF. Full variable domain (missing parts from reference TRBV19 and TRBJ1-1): DGGITQSPKYLFRKEGQNVTLSCEQNLNHDAMYWYRQDPGQGLRLIYYSQIVNDFQKGDIAEGYSVSREKKESFPLTVTSAQKNPTAFYLCASSPRTGSNTEAFFGQGTRLTVV.

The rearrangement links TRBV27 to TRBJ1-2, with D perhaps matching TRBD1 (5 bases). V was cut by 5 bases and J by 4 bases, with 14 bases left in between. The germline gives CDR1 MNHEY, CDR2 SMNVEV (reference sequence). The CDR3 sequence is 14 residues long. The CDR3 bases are TGTGCCAGCAGTATCAGGGTTCATGGCTATGGCTACACCTTC. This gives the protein CASSIRVHGYGYTF.

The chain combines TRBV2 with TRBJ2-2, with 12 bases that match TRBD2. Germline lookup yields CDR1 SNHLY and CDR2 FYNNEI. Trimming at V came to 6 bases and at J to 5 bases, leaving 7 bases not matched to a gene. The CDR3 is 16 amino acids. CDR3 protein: CASRPRTSGVTGELFF. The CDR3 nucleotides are TGTGCCAGCAGACCCAGGACTAGCGGGGTGACCGGGGAGCTGTTTTTT.

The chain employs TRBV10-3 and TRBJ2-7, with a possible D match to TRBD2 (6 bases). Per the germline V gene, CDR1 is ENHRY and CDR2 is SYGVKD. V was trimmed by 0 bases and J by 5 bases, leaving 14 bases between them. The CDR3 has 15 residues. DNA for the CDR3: TGTGCCATCAGTGAGTCCACGGGAGCTGGAAACGAGCAGTACTTC. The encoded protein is CAISESTGAGNEQYF.

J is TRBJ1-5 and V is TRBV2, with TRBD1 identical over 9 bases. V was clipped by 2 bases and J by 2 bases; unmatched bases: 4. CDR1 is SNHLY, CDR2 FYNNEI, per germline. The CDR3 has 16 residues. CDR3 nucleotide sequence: TGTGCCAGCAGTGAACCGACAGGGGGTGGCAATCAGCCCCAGCATTTT. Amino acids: CASSEPTGGGNQPQHF. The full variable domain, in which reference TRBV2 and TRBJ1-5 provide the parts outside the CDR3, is EPEVTQTPSHQVTQMGQEVILRCVPISNHLYFYWYRQILGQKVEFLVSFYNNEISEKSEIFDDQFSVERPDGSNFTLKIRSTKLEDSAMYFCASSEPTGGGNQPQHFGDGTRLSIL.